The 11 T cell receptor beta chains in this list originate from one sample, sequenced in a study of cytomegalovirus exposure and HLA in healthy donors. PCR involved 60 Vbeta and 13 Jbeta primers. The assay was immunoSEQ multiplex PCR, and TCRdb's table has in-frame clones only and misses some. The data show under 200,000 clones, with about 84% seen just once and roughly an eighth held by the top ten. Sequencing used PBMCs. Every receptor here comes from a woman aged 25 to 39 in good health and CMV-seropositive.

The chain combines TRBV28 with TRBJ2-3; 11 bases fit TRBD2. Germline trimming cut 5 bases from V and 5 bases from J; bases unmatched to any gene: 6. Germline-derived CDR1 and CDR2 are MDHEN and SYDVKM. This CDR3 is built from 15 residues. The CDR3 coding sequence is TGTGCCAGCAGTCCACTAGCGGGAGCAGTAGATACGCAGTATTTT. Residues: CASSPLAGAVDTQYF.

The rearrangement uses TRBV7-3 and TRBJ2-3, with D possibly matching TRBD2 (5 bases). Germline V gene data show CDR1 as SGHTA and CDR2 as FQGTGA. This CDR3 has 13 amino acids. The ends were cut back, 3 bases at V and 4 bases at J, with 8 bases in the middle. CDR3 nucleotide sequence: TGTGCCAGCAGCTTGGGGAGAGCAGATACGCAGTATTTT. Translating it yields CASSLGRADTQYF.

The J gene is TRBJ2-3, the V gene TRBV28; D not resolved. Trimming took off 5 bases at V and 0 bases at J, with 12 bases between the two ends. From germline, CDR1 is MDHEN and CDR2 SYDVKM. The CDR3 is made up of 15 amino acids. CDR3 sequence (DNA): TGTGCCAGCAGTCGACTGTCATCTAGCACAGATACGCAGTATTTT. Residues: CASSRLSSSTDTQYF.

The chain employs TRBV19 and TRBJ1-1; D gene unclear. Germline CDR1 is LNHDA and CDR2 is SQIVND (reference sequence). CDR3 length equals 13 residues. V gave up 1 base and J gave up 1 base, with 4 bases separating them. CDR3 DNA: TGTGCCAGTAGTATAGGGGCGAACACTGAAGCTTTCTTT. It is translated as CASSIGANTEAFF.

V gene TRBV30 combines with J gene TRBJ1-1; 10 nucleotides line up with TRBD1. The junction had 6 bases not matched to a gene; V was cut back by 0 bases and J by 2 bases. The CDR3 contains 16 residues. Per germline, CDR1 GTSNPN and CDR2 SVGIG (reference sequence). The CDR3 region is CAWSVGGTGENTEAFF. The CDR3, as DNA: TGTGCCTGGAGTGTGGGAGGGACAGGGGAAAACACTGAAGCTTTCTTT.

The genes are TRBV28 and TRBJ2-5, with 9 bases matching TRBD2. J was trimmed by 5 bases and V by 10 bases; bases with no gene match: 5. Germline V lookup: CDR1 MDHEN, CDR2 SYDVKM. The CDR3 consists of 12 residues. The CDR3 sequence: CATAGGGETQYF. The CDR3 DNA sequence: TGTGCCACGGCGGGAGGGGGGGAGACCCAGTACTTC.

The chain employs TRBV29-1 and TRBJ2-1; D is uncertain. The V end lost 4 bases, the J end lost 8 bases, and 15 bases lay between the germline ends. The germline V gene has CDR1 SQVTM and CDR2 ANQGSEA. The length of the CDR3 is 13 residues. The CDR3 protein is CSVVMETPHEQFF. As DNA, the CDR3 is TGCAGCGTTGTAATGGAGACTCCCCATGAGCAGTTCTTC.

The chain joins TRBV30 to TRBJ2-2; D is uncertain. The germline V gene has CDR1 GTSNPN and CDR2 SVGIG (reference sequence). This CDR3 region has 14 residues. V gave up 4 bases and J gave up 1 base, with 10 bases separating them. The CDR3 here is CAWNLELNTGELFF. CDR3 in DNA: TGTGCCTGGAATCTGGAGTTGAACACCGGGGAGCTGTTTTTT.

The CDR3 spells CASSAGTGAGQPQHF. The CDR3 DNA reads TGTGCCAGCAGTGCCGGGACAGGGGCGGGTCAGCCCCAGCATTTT. The chain joins TRBV6-1 to TRBJ1-5; 10 bases align to TRBD1. Trimming cost V 4 bases and J 6 bases; bases outside gene matches: 6. Germline V gene sequence: CDR1 MNHNS, CDR2 SASEGT. The CDR3 length is 15 residues.

The V and J genes are TRBV6-1 and TRBJ1-4; TRBD1 matches at 7 bases. The CDR3 consists of 14 residues. Germline V lookup: CDR1 MNHNS, CDR2 SASEGT. J was trimmed by 4 bases and V by 1 base; bases with no gene match: 0. The CDR3 DNA is TGTGCCAGCAGTGAAGGACAGGGTAATGAAAAACTGTTTTTT. Translation gives CASSEGQGNEKLFF.

The chain combines TRBV6-6 with TRBJ2-7; weak D call: TRBD2 (6 bases). Deletions cut 7 bases from V and 2 bases from J, with 12 bases between. The CDR3 is 13 residues long. The germline V gene has CDR1 MNHNY and CDR2 SVGAGI (reference sequence). The CDR3 loop is CASTGGETYEQYF. DNA of the CDR3: TGTGCCAGCACGGGCGGGGAGACCTACGAGCAGTACTTC.